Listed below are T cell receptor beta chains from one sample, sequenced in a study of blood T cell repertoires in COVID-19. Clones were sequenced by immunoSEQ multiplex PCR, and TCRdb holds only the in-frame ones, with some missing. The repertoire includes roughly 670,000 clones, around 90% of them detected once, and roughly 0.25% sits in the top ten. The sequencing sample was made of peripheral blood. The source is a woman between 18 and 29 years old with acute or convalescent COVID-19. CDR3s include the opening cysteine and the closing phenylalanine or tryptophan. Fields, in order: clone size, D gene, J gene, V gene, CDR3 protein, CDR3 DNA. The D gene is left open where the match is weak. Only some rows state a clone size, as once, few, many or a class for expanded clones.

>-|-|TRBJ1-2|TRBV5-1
CATAWTPLNYGYTF
TGCGCCACCGCCTGGACTCCACTTAACTATGGCTACACCTTC
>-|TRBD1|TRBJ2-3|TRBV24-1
CATSDPGQGITDTQYF
TGTGCCACCAGTGACCCCGGACAGGGTATAACAGATACGCAGTATTTT
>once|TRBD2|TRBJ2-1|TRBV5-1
CASSGGLAVNNEQFF
TGCGCCAGCAGCGGGGGACTAGCGGTTAACAATGAGCAGTTCTTC
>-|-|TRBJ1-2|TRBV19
CATLSTSSYGYTF
TGTGCCACCCTTTCGACATCAAGCTATGGCTACACCTTC
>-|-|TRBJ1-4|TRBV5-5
CASSSGGSGEKLFF
TGTGCCAGCAGCTCCGGGGGATCTGGGGAAAAACTGTTTTTT
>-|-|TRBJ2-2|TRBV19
CASSQFMNTGELFF
TGTGCCAGTAGCCAGTTCATGAACACCGGGGAGCTGTTTTTT
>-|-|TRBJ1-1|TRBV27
CASSPHGVNTEAFF
TGTGCCAGCAGCCCGCACGGGGTGAACACTGAAGCTTTCTTT
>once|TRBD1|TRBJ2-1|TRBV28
CASRPPGQGLSEQFF
TGTGCCAGCAGACCTCCGGGACAGGGTCTTAGTGAGCAGTTCTTC
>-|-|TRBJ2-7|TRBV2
CASTLTPTYEQYF
TGTGCCAGCACTCTGACTCCCACCTACGAGCAGTACTTC
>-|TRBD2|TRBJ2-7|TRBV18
CASSRTSGTYEQYF
TGTGCCAGCTCACGTACTAGCGGGACCTACGAGCAGTACTTC
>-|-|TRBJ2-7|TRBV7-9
CASSSQGSREQYF
TGTGCCAGCAGCTCACAGGGCTCCCGCGAGCAGTACTTC